Each of the 3 T cell receptor beta chains below was sequenced from the same sample in a study of shared clonotypes between healthy human individuals. Measured with immunoSEQ multiplex PCR; TCRdb has only the in-frame clones, and not every one. The table shows roughly 1.4 million clones, with 98% occurring only once. The sample taken for sequencing was naive CD4+ T cells sorted from blood. As for subset: CD45RA+ positively selected. The receptors were gathered from a man aged 30-40 years in good health.

The chain employs TRBV9 and TRBJ2-5; D call uncertain. This CDR3 is 15 amino acids long. Germline V CDR1 and CDR2: SGDLS, YYNGEE. V lost 4 bases and J 5 bases, leaving 18 bases between the germline ends. The CDR3 region has the DNA TGTGCCAGCAGCCCCCGACCCGGGCCCGGGGAGACCCAGTACTTC. Translation: CASSPRPGPGETQYF. Supplemented by reference TRBV9 and TRBJ2-5, the full variable domain reads DSGVTQTPKHLITATGQRVTLRCSPRSGDLSVYWYQQSLDQGLQFLIQYYNGEERAKGNILERFSAQQFPDLHSELNLSSLELGDSALYFCASSPRPGPGETQYFGPGTRLLVL.

The chain links TRBV27 to TRBJ2-7; D is possibly TRBD1 (5 bases). Germline CDR1 is MNHEY and CDR2 is SMNVEV (reference sequence). The length of the CDR3 is 15 residues. The germline V and J ends were trimmed by 4 bases and 0 bases, with 13 bases remaining between them. DNA of the CDR3: TGTGCCAGCAGTTCCGCGACAGAATCCTCCTACGAGCAGTACTTC. Its translation: CASSSATESSYEQYF.

The chain uses TRBV11-2 and TRBJ2-7, with TRBD2 identical over 8 bases. V was pared by 2 bases and J by 2 bases, with 8 bases of the junction left unmatched. There are 16 residues in the CDR3. Per the germline V gene, CDR1 is SGHAT and CDR2 is FQNNGV. CDR3 nucleotide sequence: TGTGCCAGCAGCTTACCAGGCGGGAGGCTAACCTACGAGCAGTACTTC. Its protein product is CASSLPGGRLTYEQYF.